This TCR beta chain derives from a study of T-cell reconstitution after alpha-beta-depleted transplantation in children. Findings of the study overall: From surviving recipient T cells and thymic progenitors came the high day-60 TCRbeta diversity observed in some patients. Several hundred expanded graft clones reportedly were the source of alpha-beta T cells about two months after transplant.

Molecular barcoding with unique molecular identifiers was used for the TCRbeta library. TCRdb reanalysed the PCR reads using MiXCR and keeps one entry per CDR3 protein. The table includes 200,000 to 250,000 distinct CDR3 sequences, under 13% detected once. This clonotype has a handful of counts. Its antigen is unknown. V lost 4 bases, J lost 10 bases, and 8 bases stayed unmatched. The CDR3 contains 16 residues. Germline CDR1 and CDR2: PRHDT and FYEKMQ (reference sequence). Sequenced material: PBMCs, taken before TCRalphabeta/CD19-depleted stem cell transplant. This TCR was sampled from a child under three years old with acute myeloid leukemia, due to receive a stem cell transplant. The chain couples TRBV13 to TRBJ2-1; 15 bases line up with TRBD2. CDR3 bases: TGTGCCAGCAGCTCGCCGGGACTAGCGGGAGGATGGGAGCAGTTCTTC. This codes for CASSSPGLAGGWEQFF. Full variable domain (outside the CDR3, taken from reference TRBV13 and TRBJ2-1): AAGVIQSPRHLIKEKRETATLKCYPIPRHDTVYWYQQGPGQDPQFLISFYEKMQSDKGSIPDRFSAQQFSDYHSELNMSSLELGDSALYFCASSSPGLAGGWEQFFGPGTRLTVL.